This TCR beta chain emerged from a study of blood T cell repertoires in COVID-19. Study-wide context: The samples span acute and convalescent COVID-19 from the United States, Italy and Spain.

Participants came from roughly 23 US areas, aged roughly 18 to 100 years. Per the germline V gene, CDR1 is SGDLS and CDR2 is YYNGEE. The CDR3 runs 16 residues. V lost 3 bases to trimming and J lost 5 bases; unmatched junction nucleotides: 8. Method: immunoSEQ multiplex PCR; TCRdb's copy keeps in-frame clones and lacks some. Here the sample spans about 320,000 clones, around 84% being singletons. The rearrangement joins TRBV9 to TRBJ2-3; TRBD2 agrees at 11 bases. The sequencing input was PBMCs or T cells enriched from blood (not recorded which). The origin of this receptor is a woman under 30 who had recovered from COVID-19. The CDR3, as DNA: TGTGCCAGCAGCGACCCGATAGCGGGAGGGAGAGATACGCAGTATTTT. It is translated as CASSDPIAGGRDTQYF.